The next 14 T cell receptor beta chains were all read from a single sample in a study of blood T cell repertoires in COVID-19. Only in-frame clones appear in the TCRdb table, and some are missing; sequencing was by immunoSEQ multiplex PCR. The sample lists about 290,000 clones; 85% were seen once. The sample consisted of peripheral blood. The receptors come from a woman in her forties or fifties with active or convalescent COVID-19.

The V and J genes are TRBV24-1 and TRBJ2-1; TRBD2 matches 11 bases. CDR3 size: 18 residues. V dropped 6 bases and J dropped 8; count of bases not matched to a gene: 17. CDR1 and CDR2 from the germline V gene are KGHDR and SFDVKD. CDR3 nucleotide sequence: TGTGCCACCAGTCCGACAACTTTAACTAGCGGGAGTAAAGATGAGCAGTTCTTC. Its protein product is CATSPTTLTSGSKDEQFF.

The chain carries TRBV18 and TRBJ1-2; D call uncertain. The CDR3 totals 15 residues. Germline CDR1 is KGHSH and CDR2 is LQKENI. Trimming pared 0 bases from V and 4 bases from J, leaving 12 bases between. The DNA for the CDR3 is TGTGCCAGCTCACCACCGAGGCGGATCCTCTATGGCTACACCTTC. Encoded protein: CASSPPRRILYGYTF.

J is TRBJ2-2 and V is TRBV2; a possible D gene is TRBD1 (7 bases). The CDR3 loop spans 15 amino acids. Germline lookup yields CDR1 SNHLY and CDR2 FYNNEI. Deletions cut 9 bases from V and 2 bases from J, with 16 bases between. The CDR3 protein is CASGGTAINTGELFF. The CDR3 DNA follows: TGTGCCAGTGGAGGGACAGCCATTAACACCGGGGAGCTGTTTTTT.

The genes are TRBV4-1 and TRBJ2-1, with a weak D call TRBD2 (6 bases). Germline CDR1 reads MGHRA; CDR2 reads YSYEKL. This CDR3 has 15 amino acids. V gave up 0 bases and J gave up 7 bases, with 13 bases separating them. The CDR3: CASSQERLEKNEQFF. The CDR3 DNA sequence: TGCGCCAGCAGCCAAGAACGACTAGAGAAAAATGAGCAGTTCTTC.

J is TRBJ2-6 and V is TRBV11-2; D uncertain. V lost 5 bases, J lost 2 bases, and 7 bases lay in between. The V gene's germline CDR1 is SGHAT and CDR2 FQNNGV. The CDR3 consists of 14 residues. Written as DNA, the CDR3 is TGTGCCAGCAGCCCTTTAGCTGGGGCCAACGTCCTGACTTTC. Its protein is CASSPLAGANVLTF.

The CDR3 region is CASSQGESTDTQYF. DNA for the CDR3: TGTGCCAGCAGCCAGGGGGAGAGCACAGATACGCAGTATTTT. The rearrangement joins TRBV7-3 to TRBJ2-3; TRBD1 matches 7 bases. CDR1 SGHTA and CDR2 FQGTGA come from the germline V gene. Trimming cost V 5 bases and J 0 bases; bases outside gene matches: 2. The length of the CDR3 is 14 residues.

This clone has a handful of counts. V gene TRBV5-1 combines with J gene TRBJ1-2, with TRBD1 matching 7 bases. The germline V gene has CDR1 SGHRS and CDR2 YFSETQ. V lost 3 bases to trimming and J lost 4 bases; unmatched junction nucleotides: 6. The CDR3 has 14 amino acids. This CDR3 reads CASSSRQGGYGYTF. CDR3 DNA: TGCGCCAGCAGCTCCCGGCAGGGGGGCTATGGCTACACCTTC.

The J gene is TRBJ2-2, the V gene TRBV5-1; D might be TRBD1 (6 bases). Germline V gene sequence: CDR1 SGHRS, CDR2 YFSETQ. Trimming stripped 1 base from V and 5 bases from J, with 12 bases between. The CDR3 covers 15 residues. The DNA for the CDR3 is TGCGCCAGCAGCTTGAGCCAGGGGCCGACCGGGGAGCTGTTTTTT. Protein sequence: CASSLSQGPTGELFF.

This chain joins TRBV19 and TRBJ2-7; D gene ambiguous. V was shortened by 1 base and J by 4 bases, with 8 bases between the two germline ends. The CDR3 runs 13 residues. The germline V gene has CDR1 LNHDA and CDR2 SQIVND (reference sequence). The CDR3 loop is CASSIAESYEQYF. The CDR3 region has the DNA TGTGCCAGTAGTATAGCGGAGAGTTACGAGCAGTACTTC.

The genes are TRBV7-9 and TRBJ1-1; weak D call: TRBD1 (5 bases). V lost 5 bases, J lost 7 bases, and 8 bases lay in between. CDR1 SEHNR and CDR2 FQNEAQ come from the germline V gene (reference sequence). This CDR3 has 11 residues. The CDR3 DNA reads TGTGCCAGCAGCCAAACAGGTGAAGCTTTCTTT. It translates to CASSQTGEAFF. Full variable domain (missing parts from reference TRBV7-9 and TRBJ1-1): DTGVSQNPRHKITKRGQNVTFRCDPISEHNRLYWYRQTLGQGPEFLTYFQNEAQLEKSRLLSDRFSAERPKGSFSTLEIQRTEQGDSAMYLCASSQTGEAFFGQGTRLTVV.

V usage is TRBV6-5 and J usage is TRBJ2-7, with D perhaps matching TRBD1 (6 bases). CDR1 is MNHEY, CDR2 SVGAGI, per germline. Trimming left V 4 bases short and J 4 bases short, with 17 bases between. The CDR3 contains 15 residues. The CDR3 loop is CASSSTGFGDYEQYF. The CDR3 nucleotides are TGTGCCAGCAGTTCTACAGGGTTTGGGGATTACGAGCAGTACTTC.

The chain combines TRBV5-4 with TRBJ1-1, with a tentative D call TRBD1 (5 bases). Trimming removed 6 bases at V and 4 bases at J, with 19 bases between. The germline CDR1 and CDR2 sequences are SGHNT and YYREEE (reference sequence). The CDR3 length is 15 residues. As DNA, the CDR3 is TGTGCCAGCAACCAGGCGGGGCGCAGGATCACTGAAGCTTTCTTT. Protein product: CASNQAGRRITEAFF.

The rearrangement links TRBV5-1 to TRBJ2-2; a weak D match, TRBD1 (6 bases). Trimming removed 0 bases from V and 6 bases from J, with 9 bases in between. This CDR3 is 14 amino acids long. The germline V gene has CDR1 SGHRS and CDR2 YFSETQ. This CDR3 reads CASSLAQGSGELFF. Written as DNA, the CDR3 is TGCGCCAGCAGCTTGGCACAGGGTTCCGGGGAGCTGTTTTTT.

The V gene is TRBV10-1, the J gene TRBJ1-6; 10 bases align to TRBD1. Per the germline V gene, CDR1 is WNHNN and CDR2 is SYGVQD (reference sequence). J gave up 9 bases and V 7 bases, and 18 bases lay outside the gene matches. This CDR3 is built from 18 residues. The CDR3: CASMSRDRGLRCGSPLHF. CDR3 in DNA: TGCGCCAGCATGAGCCGGGACAGGGGCCTTAGATGCGGTTCACCCCTCCACTTT.